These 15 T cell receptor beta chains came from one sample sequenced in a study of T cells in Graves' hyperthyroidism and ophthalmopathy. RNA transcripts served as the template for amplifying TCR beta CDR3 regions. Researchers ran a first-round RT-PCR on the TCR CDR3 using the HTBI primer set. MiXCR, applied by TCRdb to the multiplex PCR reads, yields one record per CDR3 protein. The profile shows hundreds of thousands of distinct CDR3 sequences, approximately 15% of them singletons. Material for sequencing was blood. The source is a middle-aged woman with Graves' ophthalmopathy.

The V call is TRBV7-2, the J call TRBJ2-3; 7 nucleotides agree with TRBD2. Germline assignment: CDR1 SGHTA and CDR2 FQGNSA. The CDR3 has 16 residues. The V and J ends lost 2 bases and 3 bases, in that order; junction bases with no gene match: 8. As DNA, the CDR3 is TGTGCCAGCAGCTTACCTAGCGGTAAACGGACAGATACGCAGTATTTT. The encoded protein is CASSLPSGKRTDTQYF. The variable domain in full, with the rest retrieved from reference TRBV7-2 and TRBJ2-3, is GAGVSQSPSNKVTEKGKDVELRCDPISGHTALYWYRQSLGQGLEFLIYFQGNSAPDKSGLPSDRFSAERTGGSVSTLTIQRTQQEDSAVYLCASSLPSGKRTDTQYFGPGTRLTVL.

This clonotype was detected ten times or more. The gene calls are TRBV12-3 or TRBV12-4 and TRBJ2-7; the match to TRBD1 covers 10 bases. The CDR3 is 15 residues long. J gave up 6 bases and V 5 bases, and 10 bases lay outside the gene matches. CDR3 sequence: CASSPTGTGDGEQYF. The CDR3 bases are TGTGCCAGCAGTCCCACCGGGACAGGGGATGGCGAGCAGTACTTC.

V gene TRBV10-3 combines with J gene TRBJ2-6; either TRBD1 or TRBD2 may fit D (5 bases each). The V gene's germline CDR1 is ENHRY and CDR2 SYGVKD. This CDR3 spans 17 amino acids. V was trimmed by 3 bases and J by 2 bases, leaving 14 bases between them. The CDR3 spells CAISDQGGFPGANVLTF. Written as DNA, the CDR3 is TGTGCCATCAGTGACCAGGGCGGGTTTCCTGGGGCCAACGTCCTGACTTTC.

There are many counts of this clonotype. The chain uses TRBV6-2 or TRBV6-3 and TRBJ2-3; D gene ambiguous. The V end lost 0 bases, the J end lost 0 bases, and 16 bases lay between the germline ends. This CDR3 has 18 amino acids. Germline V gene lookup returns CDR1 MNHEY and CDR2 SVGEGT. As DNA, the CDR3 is TGTGCCAGCAGTTACTCTGTGATCTTGCACCCAAGCACAGATACGCAGTATTTT. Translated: CASSYSVILHPSTDTQYF.

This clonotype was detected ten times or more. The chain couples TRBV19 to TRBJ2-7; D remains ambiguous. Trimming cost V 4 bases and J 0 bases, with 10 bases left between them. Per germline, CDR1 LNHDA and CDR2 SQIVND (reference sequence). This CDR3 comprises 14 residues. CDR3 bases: TGTGCCAGTAGTACTCCGGTCGGCTCCTACGAGCAGTACTTC. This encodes CASSTPVGSYEQYF.

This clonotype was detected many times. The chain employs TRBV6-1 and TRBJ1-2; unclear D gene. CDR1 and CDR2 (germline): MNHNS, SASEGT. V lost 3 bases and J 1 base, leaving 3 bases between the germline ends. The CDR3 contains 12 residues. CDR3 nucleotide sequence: TGTGCCAGCAGTGACTTTAACTATGGCTACACCTTC. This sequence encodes CASSDFNYGYTF.

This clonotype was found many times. The DNA for the CDR3 is TGTGCCAGCAGCTTAGAGCAGTCCTACGAGCAGTACTTC. Amino acids: CASSLEQSYEQYF. V usage is TRBV7-2 and J usage is TRBJ2-7; D call uncertain. This CDR3 spans 13 amino acids. Germline CDR1 and CDR2: SGHTA and FQGNSA. V was trimmed by 1 base and J by 1 base, leaving 5 bases between them.

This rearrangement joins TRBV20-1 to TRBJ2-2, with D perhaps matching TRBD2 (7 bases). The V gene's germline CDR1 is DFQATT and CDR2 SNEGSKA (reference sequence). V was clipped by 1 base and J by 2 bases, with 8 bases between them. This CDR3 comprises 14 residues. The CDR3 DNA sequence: TGCAGTGCTAGAGCGGGGGGCAACACCGGGGAGCTGTTTTTT. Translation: CSARAGGNTGELFF.

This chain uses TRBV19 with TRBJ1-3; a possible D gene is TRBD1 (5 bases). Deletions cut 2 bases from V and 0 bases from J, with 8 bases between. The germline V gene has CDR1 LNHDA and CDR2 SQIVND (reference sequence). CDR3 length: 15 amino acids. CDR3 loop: CASSIRGTSGNTIYF. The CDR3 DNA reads TGTGCCAGTAGTATACGAGGGACCTCTGGAAACACCATATATTTT. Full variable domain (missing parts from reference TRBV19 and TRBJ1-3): DGGITQSPKYLFRKEGQNVTLSCEQNLNHDAMYWYRQDPGQGLRLIYYSQIVNDFQKGDIAEGYSVSREKKESFPLTVTSAQKNPTAFYLCASSIRGTSGNTIYFGEGSWLTVV.

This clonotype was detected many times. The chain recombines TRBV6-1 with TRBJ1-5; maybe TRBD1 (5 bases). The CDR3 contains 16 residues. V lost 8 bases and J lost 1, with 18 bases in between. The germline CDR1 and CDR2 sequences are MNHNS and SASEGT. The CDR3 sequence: CASWPSGGGSNQPQHF. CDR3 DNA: TGTGCCAGCTGGCCCTCCGGTGGGGGAAGCAATCAGCCCCAGCATTTT.

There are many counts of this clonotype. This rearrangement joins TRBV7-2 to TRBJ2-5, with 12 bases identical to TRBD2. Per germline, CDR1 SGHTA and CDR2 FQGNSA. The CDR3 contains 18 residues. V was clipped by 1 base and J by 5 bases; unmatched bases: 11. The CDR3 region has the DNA TGTGCCAGCAGCTTAGGGTGGACTAGCGGGATGGTAACGGAGACCCAGTACTTC. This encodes CASSLGWTSGMVTETQYF.

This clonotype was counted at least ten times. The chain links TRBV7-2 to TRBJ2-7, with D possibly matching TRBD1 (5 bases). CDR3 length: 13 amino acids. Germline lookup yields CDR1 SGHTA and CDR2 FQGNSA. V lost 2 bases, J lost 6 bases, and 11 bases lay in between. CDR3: CASSLRGVGEQYF. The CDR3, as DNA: TGTGCCAGCAGCTTAAGGGGCGTTGGCGAGCAGTACTTC.

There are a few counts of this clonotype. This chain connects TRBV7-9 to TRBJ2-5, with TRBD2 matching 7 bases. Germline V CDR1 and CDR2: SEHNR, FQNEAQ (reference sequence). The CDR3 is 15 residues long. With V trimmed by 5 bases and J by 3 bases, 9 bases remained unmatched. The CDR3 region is CASSPSGLWEETQYF. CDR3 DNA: TGTGCCAGCAGCCCCTCGGGACTATGGGAAGAGACCCAGTACTTC.

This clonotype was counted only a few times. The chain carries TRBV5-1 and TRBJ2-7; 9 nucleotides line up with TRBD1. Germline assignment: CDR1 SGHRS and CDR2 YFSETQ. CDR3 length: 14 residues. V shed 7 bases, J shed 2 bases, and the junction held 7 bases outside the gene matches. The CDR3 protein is CASAPGTGPYEQYF. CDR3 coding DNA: TGCGCCAGCGCACCCGGGACAGGGCCCTACGAGCAGTACTTC.

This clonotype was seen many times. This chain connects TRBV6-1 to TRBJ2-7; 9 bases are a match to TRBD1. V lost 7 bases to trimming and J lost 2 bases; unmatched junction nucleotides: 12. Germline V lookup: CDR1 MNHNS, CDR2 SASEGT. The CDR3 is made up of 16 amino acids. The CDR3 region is CASTEPGQGTTYEQYF. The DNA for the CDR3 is TGTGCCAGCACCGAACCGGGACAGGGAACTACCTACGAGCAGTACTTC.